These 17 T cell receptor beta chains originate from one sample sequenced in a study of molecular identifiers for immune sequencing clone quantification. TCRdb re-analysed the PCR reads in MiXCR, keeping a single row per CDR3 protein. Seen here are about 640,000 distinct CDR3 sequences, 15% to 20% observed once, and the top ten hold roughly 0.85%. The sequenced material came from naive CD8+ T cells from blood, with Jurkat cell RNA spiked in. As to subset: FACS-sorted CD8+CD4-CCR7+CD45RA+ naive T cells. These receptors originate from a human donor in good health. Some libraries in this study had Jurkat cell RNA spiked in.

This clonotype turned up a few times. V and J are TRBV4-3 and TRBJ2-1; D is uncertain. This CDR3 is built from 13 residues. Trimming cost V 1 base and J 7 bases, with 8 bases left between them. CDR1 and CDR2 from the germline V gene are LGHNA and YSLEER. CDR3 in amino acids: CASSQAGGNEQFF. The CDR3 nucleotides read TGCGCCAGCAGCCAAGCGGGTGGGAATGAGCAGTTCTTC.

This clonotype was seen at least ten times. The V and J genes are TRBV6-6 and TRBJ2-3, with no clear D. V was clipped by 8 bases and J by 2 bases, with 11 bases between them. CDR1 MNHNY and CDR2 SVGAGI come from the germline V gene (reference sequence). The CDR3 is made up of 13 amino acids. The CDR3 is CASLHDVTDTQYF. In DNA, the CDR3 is TGTGCCAGCTTACACGATGTCACAGATACGCAGTATTTT.

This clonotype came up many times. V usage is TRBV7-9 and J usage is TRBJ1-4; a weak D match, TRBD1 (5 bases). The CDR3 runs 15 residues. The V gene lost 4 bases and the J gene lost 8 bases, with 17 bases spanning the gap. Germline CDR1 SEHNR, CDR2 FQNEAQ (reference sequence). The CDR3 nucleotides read TGTGCCAGCAGCTCTATTGTCGGGACCCTCGAAAAACTGTTTTTT. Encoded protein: CASSSIVGTLEKLFF.

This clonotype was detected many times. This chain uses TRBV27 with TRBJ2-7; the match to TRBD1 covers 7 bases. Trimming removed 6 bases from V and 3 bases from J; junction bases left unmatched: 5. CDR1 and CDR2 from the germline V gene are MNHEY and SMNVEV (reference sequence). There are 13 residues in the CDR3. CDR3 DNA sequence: TGTGCCAGCAGCCCGACAGGGATCTACGAGCAGTACTTC. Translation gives CASSPTGIYEQYF.

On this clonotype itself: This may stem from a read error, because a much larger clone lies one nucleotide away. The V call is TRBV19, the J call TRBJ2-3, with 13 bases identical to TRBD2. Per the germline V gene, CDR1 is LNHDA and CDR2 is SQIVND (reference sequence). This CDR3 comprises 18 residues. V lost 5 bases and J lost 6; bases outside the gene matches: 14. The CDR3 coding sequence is TGTGCCAGTAGTGCAGTACAGGGGACTAGCGGGGAAATGGATACGCAGTATTTT. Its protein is CASSAVQGTSGEMDTQYF.

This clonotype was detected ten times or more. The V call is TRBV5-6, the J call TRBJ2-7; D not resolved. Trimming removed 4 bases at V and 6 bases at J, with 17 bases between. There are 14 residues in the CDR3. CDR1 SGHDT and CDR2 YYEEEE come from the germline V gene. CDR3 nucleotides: TGTGCCAGCAGCATGTCTATGTGGGCCGGCGAGCAGTACTTC. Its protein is CASSMSMWAGEQYF.

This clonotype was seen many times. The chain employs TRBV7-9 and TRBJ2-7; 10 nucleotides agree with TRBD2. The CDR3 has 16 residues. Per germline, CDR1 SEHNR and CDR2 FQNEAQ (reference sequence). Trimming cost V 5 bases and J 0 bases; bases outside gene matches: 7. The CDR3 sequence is CASSPPSGGFSYEQYF. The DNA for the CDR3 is TGTGCCAGCAGCCCCCCTAGCGGGGGATTCTCCTACGAGCAGTACTTC.

Here the CDR3 DNA reads TGTGCCAGCACTACGGGACAGTACACCTATAATTCACCCCTCCACTTT. Translated, it gives CASTTGQYTYNSPLHF. The chain recombines TRBV27 with TRBJ1-6; 7 bases map to TRBD1. Germline lookup yields CDR1 MNHEY and CDR2 SMNVEV (reference sequence). V lost 7 bases to trimming and J lost 2 bases; unmatched junction nucleotides: 8. The CDR3 totals 16 residues.

CDR3 amino acids: CASSVVGPLNNQPQHF. The CDR3 coding sequence is TGTGCCAGTAGCGTGGTCGGGCCGCTCAACAATCAGCCCCAGCATTTT. This chain joins TRBV27 and TRBJ1-5; D uncertain. The germline V gene has CDR1 MNHEY and CDR2 SMNVEV (reference sequence). The CDR3 covers 16 residues. Trimming stripped 9 bases from V and 3 bases from J, with 21 bases between.

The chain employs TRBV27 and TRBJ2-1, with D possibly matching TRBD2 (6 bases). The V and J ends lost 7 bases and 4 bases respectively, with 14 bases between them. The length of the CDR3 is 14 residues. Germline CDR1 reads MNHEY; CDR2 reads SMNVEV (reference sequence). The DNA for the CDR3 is TGTGCCAGCAACCGGGACTCCTCGTACAATGAGCAGTTCTTC. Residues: CASNRDSSYNEQFF.

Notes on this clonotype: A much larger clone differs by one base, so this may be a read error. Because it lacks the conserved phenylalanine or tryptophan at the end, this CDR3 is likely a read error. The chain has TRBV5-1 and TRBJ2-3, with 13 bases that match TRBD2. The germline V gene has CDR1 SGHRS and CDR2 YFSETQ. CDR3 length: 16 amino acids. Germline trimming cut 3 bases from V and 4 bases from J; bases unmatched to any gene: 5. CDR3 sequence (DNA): TGCGCCAGCAGCTGGACTAGCGGGAGAGGATCAGATACGCAGTATCTT. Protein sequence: CASSWTSGRGSDTQYL.

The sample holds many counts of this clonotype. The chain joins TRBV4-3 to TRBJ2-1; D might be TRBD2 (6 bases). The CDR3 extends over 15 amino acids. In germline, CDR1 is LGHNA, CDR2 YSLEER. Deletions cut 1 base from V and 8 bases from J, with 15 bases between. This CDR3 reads CASSQGRWGGDEQFF. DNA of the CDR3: TGCGCCAGCAGCCAAGGAAGGTGGGGAGGCGATGAGCAGTTCTTC.

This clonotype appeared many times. The CDR3 region has the DNA TGCGCCAGCAGCCAAGATCGATTGGTGAACACCGGGGAGCTGTTTTTT. It translates to CASSQDRLVNTGELFF. This chain joins TRBV4-1 and TRBJ2-2; D gene uncertain. Germline lookup yields CDR1 MGHRA and CDR2 YSYEKL. The V gene lost 0 bases and the J gene lost 1 base, with 9 bases spanning the gap. The CDR3 spans 16 residues.

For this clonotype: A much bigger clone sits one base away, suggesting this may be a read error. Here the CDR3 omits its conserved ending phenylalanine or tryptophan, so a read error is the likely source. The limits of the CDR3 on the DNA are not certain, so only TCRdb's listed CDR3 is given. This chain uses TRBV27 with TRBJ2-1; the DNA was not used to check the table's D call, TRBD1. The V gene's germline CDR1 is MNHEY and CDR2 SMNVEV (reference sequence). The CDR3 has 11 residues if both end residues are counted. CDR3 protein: CAGSHGGQGAS.

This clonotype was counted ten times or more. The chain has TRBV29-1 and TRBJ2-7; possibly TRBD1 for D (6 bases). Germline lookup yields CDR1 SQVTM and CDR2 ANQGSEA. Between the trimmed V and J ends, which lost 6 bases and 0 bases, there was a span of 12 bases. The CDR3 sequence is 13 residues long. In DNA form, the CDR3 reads TGCAGCGTAGAGAGGGACAACTCCTACGAGCAGTACTTC. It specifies CSVERDNSYEQYF.

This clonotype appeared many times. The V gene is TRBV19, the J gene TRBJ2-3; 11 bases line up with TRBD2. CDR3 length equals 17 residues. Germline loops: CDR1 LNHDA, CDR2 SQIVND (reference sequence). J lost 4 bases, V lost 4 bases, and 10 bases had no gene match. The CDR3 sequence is CASSTISGGAFPDTQYF. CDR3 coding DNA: TGTGCCAGTAGTACGATTAGCGGGGGGGCCTTCCCAGATACGCAGTATTTT.

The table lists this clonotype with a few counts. In DNA, the CDR3 is TGTGCCAGCAGCGTAGGAGGGGGGTCCTTGCCTGGGTCGGGCTACACCTTC. Its protein is CASSVGGGSLPGSGYTF. This rearrangement joins TRBV9 to TRBJ1-2; D might be TRBD1 (6 bases). Germline V gene data show CDR1 as SGDLS and CDR2 as YYNGEE. CDR3 size: 17 residues. Trimming removed 0 bases from V and 8 bases from J, with 23 bases in between.